This T cell receptor beta chain was profiled in a study of CD8 T cells in ankylosing spondylitis. Study outcomes and limitations: CD8+ cells made up the disease-linked clones, which were relatively rare in peripheral blood. Previous work reported some of these motif variants in the synovial fluid and blood of reactive arthritis. A TCR beta motif of under 10 highly homologous variants seemed to mark ankylosing spondylitis blood. Significant enrichment of disease-linked clones was reported in matched ankylosing spondylitis synovial fluid.

The TCR beta libraries were generated through quantitative 5'-RACE incorporating molecular barcodes. MiXCR, applied by TCRdb to the 5' RACE reads, yields one record per CDR3 protein. The sample lists approximately 400,000 distinct CDR3 sequences; roughly 26% were seen once. This CDR3 is built from 16 residues. A note on this clonotype: Its antigen is undetermined.

The specimen was blood, either unsorted or a sorted T cell fraction (not recorded which). The source of this sequence is a male donor with ankylosing spondylitis. J is TRBJ2-7 and V is TRBV21-1; the D segment call TRBD2 is taken from the table without a DNA check. TRBV21-1 is assigned pseudogene status. CDR3 sequence (DNA): TGTGCCAGCAGCAAAAAAAACGGGACTAGGGGCTACGAGCAGTACTTC. Translated: CASSKKNGTRGYEQYF.